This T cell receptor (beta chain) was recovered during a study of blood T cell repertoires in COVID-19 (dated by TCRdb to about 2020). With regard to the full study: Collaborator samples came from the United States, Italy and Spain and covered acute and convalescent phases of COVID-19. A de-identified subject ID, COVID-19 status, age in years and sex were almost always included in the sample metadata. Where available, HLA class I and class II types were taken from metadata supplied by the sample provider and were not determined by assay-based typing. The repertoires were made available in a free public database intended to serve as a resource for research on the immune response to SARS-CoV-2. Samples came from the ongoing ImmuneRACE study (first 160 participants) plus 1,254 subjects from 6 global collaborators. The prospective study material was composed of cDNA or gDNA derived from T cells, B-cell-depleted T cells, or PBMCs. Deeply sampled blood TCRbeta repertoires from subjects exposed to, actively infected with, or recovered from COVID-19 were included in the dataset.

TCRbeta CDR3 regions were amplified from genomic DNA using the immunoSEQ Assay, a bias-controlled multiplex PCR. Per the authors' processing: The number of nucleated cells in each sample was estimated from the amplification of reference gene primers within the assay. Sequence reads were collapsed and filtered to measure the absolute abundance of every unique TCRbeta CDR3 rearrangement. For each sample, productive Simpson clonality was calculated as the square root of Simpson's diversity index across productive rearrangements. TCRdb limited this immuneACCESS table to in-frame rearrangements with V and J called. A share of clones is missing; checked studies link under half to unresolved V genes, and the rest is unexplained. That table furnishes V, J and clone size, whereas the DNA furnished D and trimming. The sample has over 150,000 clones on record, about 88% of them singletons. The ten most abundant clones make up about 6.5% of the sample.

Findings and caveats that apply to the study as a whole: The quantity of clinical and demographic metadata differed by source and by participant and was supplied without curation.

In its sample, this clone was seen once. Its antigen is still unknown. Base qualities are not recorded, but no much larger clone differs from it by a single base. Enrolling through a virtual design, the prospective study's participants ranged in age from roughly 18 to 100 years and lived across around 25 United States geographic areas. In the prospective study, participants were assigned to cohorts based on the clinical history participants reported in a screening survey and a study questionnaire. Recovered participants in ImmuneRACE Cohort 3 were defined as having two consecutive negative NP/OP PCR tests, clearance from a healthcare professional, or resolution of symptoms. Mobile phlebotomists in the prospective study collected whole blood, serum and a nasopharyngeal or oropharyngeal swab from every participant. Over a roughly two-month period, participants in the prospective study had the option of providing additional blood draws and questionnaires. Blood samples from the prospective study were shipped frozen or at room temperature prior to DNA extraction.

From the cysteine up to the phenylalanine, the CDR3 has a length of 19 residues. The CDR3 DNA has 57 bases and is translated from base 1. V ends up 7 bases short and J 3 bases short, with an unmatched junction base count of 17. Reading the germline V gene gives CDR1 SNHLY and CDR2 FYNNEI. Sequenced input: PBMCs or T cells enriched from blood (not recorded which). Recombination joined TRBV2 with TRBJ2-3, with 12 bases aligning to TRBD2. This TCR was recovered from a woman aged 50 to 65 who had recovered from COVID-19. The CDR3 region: CASMRTSGDQEEVTDTQYF. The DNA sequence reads TGTGCCAGCATGAGGACTAGCGGGGATCAGGAGGAGGTAACAGATACGCAGTATTTT. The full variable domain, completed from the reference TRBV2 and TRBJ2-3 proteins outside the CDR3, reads EPEVTQTPSHQVTQMGQEVILRCVPISNHLYFYWYRQILGQKVEFLVSFYNNEISEKSEIFDDQFSVERPDGSNFTLKIRSTKLEDSAMYFCASMRTSGDQEEVTDTQYFGPGTRLTVL.